Following are 31 T cell receptor beta chains from one sample sequenced in a study of cytomegalovirus exposure and HLA in healthy donors (dated 2017 in TCRdb). The library was built by means of the immunoSEQ multiplex PCR assay. For the multiplex PCR, a mixture combining 60 forward primers for TCR Vbeta segments and 13 reverse primers for TCR Jbeta segments was used. Held by TCRdb, this immuneACCESS table contains in-frame sequences only and omits some clones. Under half of the omission traces to an unresolved V gene where checked; the cause of the rest is unknown. Recorded for this sample are 150,000 to 200,000 clones; 87% of them occurred a single time. The ten biggest clones cover about 0.21% of the sample. The sample taken for sequencing was PBMCs. All receptors derive from a girl in the first two years of life in good health and CMV-seronegative.

Points on this clone: Other DNA sequences in this sample translate to the same CDR3. The V gene is TRBV5-1, the J gene TRBJ2-1; D call uncertain. The CDR3 spans 15 residues. Germline V gene data show CDR1 as SGHRS and CDR2 as YFSETQ. V was clipped by 0 bases and J by 0 bases, with 7 bases between them. The CDR3 reads CASSLALSSYNEQFF. Here the CDR3 DNA reads TGCGCCAGCAGCTTGGCTTTGAGCTCCTACAATGAGCAGTTCTTC.

The rearrangement joins TRBV29-1 to TRBJ2-7, with D hard to call. There are 13 residues in the CDR3. CDR1 is SQVTM and CDR2 is ANQGSEA in the germline V gene. Trimming took off 5 bases at V and 3 bases at J, with 14 bases between the two ends. CDR3 in amino acids: CSVRQKVDYEQYF. CDR3 bases: TGCAGCGTTCGTCAGAAAGTTGACTACGAGCAGTACTTC.

V is TRBV4-3 and J is TRBJ1-6; no clear D. The CDR3 is 13 amino acids. Germline V gene data show CDR1 as LGHNA and CDR2 as YSLEER. The V gene lost 4 bases and the J gene lost 8 bases, with 9 bases spanning the gap. The CDR3 spells CASSRQMDSPLHF. As DNA, the CDR3 is TGCGCCAGCAGCCGCCAGATGGATTCACCCCTCCACTTT.

V usage is TRBV6-1 and J usage is TRBJ2-2, with TRBD2 matching over 9 bases. Per germline, CDR1 MNHNS and CDR2 SASEGT. This CDR3 region has 19 residues. J was trimmed by 6 bases and V by 1 base; bases with no gene match: 15. CDR3 residues: CASSEVGVGQRGDSGELFF. CDR3 nucleotides: TGTGCCAGCAGTGAAGTGGGGGTAGGCCAGCGGGGGGATTCCGGGGAGCTGTTTTTT.

This sequence joins TRBV7-3 and TRBJ2-5; 8 nucleotides agree with TRBD2. The CDR3 consists of 17 residues. Germline lookup yields CDR1 SGHTA and CDR2 FQGTGA. Trimming removed 5 bases from V and 6 bases from J; junction bases left unmatched: 17. CDR3 nucleotide sequence: TGTGCCAGCAGCATACCCGAAGCCGAAGCGGGAGTAAAGACCCAGTACTTC. Protein product: CASSIPEAEAGVKTQYF.

The CDR3 here is CASSRDRILYNEQFF. As DNA, the CDR3 is TGCGCCAGCAGCCGGGACAGGATACTCTACAATGAGCAGTTCTTC. This rearrangement joins TRBV5-1 to TRBJ2-1; 8 bases are a match to TRBD1. The ends lost 4 bases at V and 3 bases at J; junction bases unmatched: 6. Germline CDR1 is SGHRS and CDR2 is YFSETQ. CDR3 size: 15 residues. The full variable domain, rest sourced from reference TRBV5-1 and TRBJ2-1, is KAGVTQTPRYLIKTRGQQVTLSCSPISGHRSVSWYQQTPGQGLQFLFEYFSETQRNKGNFPGRFSGRQFSNSRSEMNVSTLELGDSALYLCASSRDRILYNEQFFGPGTRLTVL.

The J gene is TRBJ2-5, the V gene TRBV6-1; 7 nucleotides match TRBD2. J was trimmed by 13 bases and V by 3 bases; bases with no gene match: 8. The CDR3 consists of 12 residues. In germline, CDR1 is MNHNS, CDR2 SASEGT. This CDR3 reads CASSESGDRGYF. DNA of the CDR3: TGTGCCAGCAGTGAGAGCGGGGACCGCGGGTACTTC.

The CDR3 bases are TGTGCCAGCAGCTTAGACCTGTTTCTTCAGGGGGCAGATACGCAGTATTTT. As protein: CASSLDLFLQGADTQYF. The chain joins TRBV11-2 to TRBJ2-3, with 7 positions matching TRBD1. Germline V lookup: CDR1 SGHAT, CDR2 FQNNGV. V lost 0 bases to trimming and J lost 4 bases; unmatched junction nucleotides: 10. CDR3 length: 17 residues.

This chain links TRBV10-3 with TRBJ1-1; 9 nucleotides align to TRBD1. The CDR3 has 14 residues. J lost 5 bases, V lost 5 bases, and 6 bases had no gene match. Germline V gene lookup returns CDR1 ENHRY and CDR2 SYGVKD. CDR3 region: CAISPGQGGTEAFF. The CDR3 bases are TGTGCCATCAGTCCGGGACAGGGTGGAACTGAAGCTTTCTTT.

The chain couples TRBV11-2 to TRBJ2-5, with 7 nucleotides matching TRBD1. V gave up 4 bases and J gave up 4 bases; unmatched junction bases: 6. This CDR3 comprises 14 residues. CDR1 and CDR2 from the germline V gene are SGHAT and FQNNGV. DNA for the CDR3: TGTGCCAGCAGCTGGGGACAGCCACTAGAGACCCAGTACTTC. Translating it yields CASSWGQPLETQYF.

The chain recombines TRBV29-1 with TRBJ2-5; TRBD1 aligns across 9 bases. Germline assignment: CDR1 SQVTM and CDR2 ANQGSEA. Unmatched junction bases numbered 11, after V lost 1 base and J lost 2 bases. The CDR3 covers 17 residues. CDR3 sequence reads: CSVEGTRQGGGQETQYF. CDR3 sequence (DNA): TGCAGCGTTGAAGGGACACGACAGGGGGGTGGGCAAGAGACCCAGTACTTC.

The chain links TRBV30 to TRBJ2-7, with a weak D call TRBD1 (6 bases). There are 12 residues in the CDR3. Trimming pared 4 bases from V and 6 bases from J, leaving 13 bases between. Germline-derived CDR1 and CDR2 are GTSNPN and SVGIG (reference sequence). CDR3 sequence (DNA): TGTGCCTGGACGTACAGGGTAGGCGAGCAGTACTTC. This codes for CAWTYRVGEQYF.

The chain combines TRBV4-1 with TRBJ1-1, with 7 bases aligning to TRBD1. J was trimmed by 5 bases and V by 0 bases; bases with no gene match: 9. There are 16 residues in the CDR3. The germline CDR1 and CDR2 sequences are MGHRA and YSYEKL. The CDR3 sequence is CASSQDGRYRGTEAFF. The CDR3 coding sequence is TGCGCCAGCAGCCAAGATGGGCGGTACAGGGGAACTGAAGCTTTCTTT.

The chain is built from TRBV19 and TRBJ2-1; D not resolved. Trimming took off 5 bases at V and 5 bases at J, with 10 bases between the two ends. Germline V gene sequence: CDR1 LNHDA, CDR2 SQIVND (reference sequence). This CDR3 is 13 amino acids long. The DNA for the CDR3 is TGTGCCAGTAGTTACGTCAGGCACAATGAGCAGTTCTTC. Protein sequence: CASSYVRHNEQFF. The full variable domain, with the rest looked up from reference TRBV19 and TRBJ2-1, is DGGITQSPKYLFRKEGQNVTLSCEQNLNHDAMYWYRQDPGQGLRLIYYSQIVNDFQKGDIAEGYSVSREKKESFPLTVTSAQKNPTAFYLCASSYVRHNEQFFGPGTRLTVL.

Only a few counts were recorded for this clone. CDR3 sequence: CASSLRYGDRGRGEQYF. DNA for the CDR3: TGTGCCAGCAGTTTAAGGTACGGGGACAGGGGGCGCGGCGAGCAGTACTTC. This chain uses TRBV27 with TRBJ2-7; 12 nucleotides align to TRBD1. Unmatched junction bases numbered 11, after V lost 2 bases and J lost 6 bases. The CDR3 loop spans 17 amino acids. Germline CDR1 and CDR2: MNHEY and SMNVEV (reference sequence).

This clone was seen once. J is TRBJ2-5 and V is TRBV10-3; TRBD2 agrees at 7 bases. V was pared by 6 bases and J by 5 bases, with 12 bases of the junction left unmatched. The germline V gene encodes CDR1 ENHRY and CDR2 SYGVKD. CDR3 length: 15 residues. The CDR3 loop is CAIRPGLVGRETQYF. In DNA form, the CDR3 reads TGTGCCATCAGACCTGGACTAGTGGGGCGGGAGACCCAGTACTTC.

The chain links TRBV29-1 to TRBJ2-7, with D possibly matching TRBD1 (6 bases). Deletions cut 4 bases from V and 5 bases from J, with 18 bases between. The germline V gene encodes CDR1 SQVTM and CDR2 ANQGSEA. The CDR3 contains 14 residues. The CDR3 DNA reads TGCAGCGTTGCACGGACAGCCAGAACTGACGAGCAGTACTTC. Encoded protein: CSVARTARTDEQYF.

The chain links TRBV6-8 to TRBJ2-5, with D tentatively TRBD1 (6 bases). The J call may be incorrect, as the DNA end agrees better with TRBJ2-7. Germline CDR1 reads MNHGY; CDR2 reads SAAAGT. The CDR3 is made up of 13 amino acids. CDR3 coding DNA: TGTGCCACCTCAGGGGCCCGCGGTTACGAGCAGTACTTC. The encoded protein is CATSGARGYEQYF.

The chain couples TRBV9 to TRBJ1-1, with 8 bases fitting TRBD1. This CDR3 has 16 amino acids. Per germline, CDR1 SGDLS and CDR2 YYNGEE. The junction had 8 bases not matched to a gene; V was cut back by 2 bases and J by 2 bases. The CDR3 region is CASSVSGGRTNTEAFF. Here the CDR3 DNA reads TGTGCCAGCAGCGTGTCAGGGGGCCGAACTAACACTGAAGCTTTCTTT.

The rearrangement uses TRBV19 and TRBJ1-1; tentatively, D is TRBD1 (6 bases). V dropped 3 bases and J dropped 1 base, with 27 bases sitting between them. Germline values: CDR1 LNHDA, CDR2 SQIVND (reference sequence). This CDR3 contains 20 residues. CDR3 in amino acids: CASSMHGQGIAPTRNTEAFF. DNA for the CDR3: TGTGCCAGTAGTATGCATGGGCAGGGGATCGCCCCTACTCGGAACACTGAAGCTTTCTTT.

The V call is TRBV29-1, the J call TRBJ1-3, with a tentative D call TRBD1 (5 bases). Deletions cut 6 bases from V and 0 bases from J, with 15 bases between. The CDR3 totals 15 residues. Germline V lookup: CDR1 SQVTM, CDR2 ANQGSEA. CDR3 sequence (DNA): TGCAGCGTACGACCGGGACTTAACTCTGGAAACACCATATATTTT. It yields the protein CSVRPGLNSGNTIYF.

The CDR3 DNA reads as TGTGCCAGCAGCTTGCGTCCGGGAGGCGGCACAGATACGCAGTATTTT. It codes for CASSLRPGGGTDTQYF. V and J are TRBV5-4 and TRBJ2-3, with 7 bases identical to TRBD2. The CDR3 has 16 amino acids. V lost 1 base, J lost 1 base, and 6 bases stayed unmatched. Germline-derived CDR1 and CDR2 are SGHNT and YYREEE (reference sequence).

The J gene is TRBJ2-2, the V gene TRBV4-1; 7 bases are shared with TRBD2. CDR1 is MGHRA, CDR2 YSYEKL, per germline. V trimming: 4 bases; J trimming: 0 bases; junction bases outside the gene matches: 5. This CDR3 has 16 amino acids. CDR3 bases: TGCGCCAGCAGCCCCCGGGGGGTTGCGAACACCGGGGAGCTGTTTTTT. Protein product: CASSPRGVANTGELFF.

The V and J genes are TRBV2 and TRBJ2-1, with D tentatively TRBD1 (11 bases). The V gene lost 3 bases and the J gene lost 5 bases, with 20 bases spanning the gap. The germline V gene has CDR1 SNHLY and CDR2 FYNNEI. The CDR3 has 17 residues. CDR3 DNA sequence: TGTGCCAGCAGTGAGGACAGGGGGCTAGCGGGAGACAATGAGCAGTTCTTC. It translates to CASSEDRGLAGDNEQFF.

The genes are TRBV4-2 and TRBJ2-5; no clear D gene. V was cut by 1 base and J by 5 bases, with 2 bases left in between. Germline V gene data show CDR1 as LGHNA and CDR2 as YNFKEQ. This CDR3 spans 11 amino acids. The CDR3 DNA reads TGTGCCAGCAGCCAAGCGGAGACCCAGTACTTC. It codes for CASSQAETQYF.

This rearrangement joins TRBV10-3 to TRBJ2-1, with unresolved D. CDR3 length: 11 amino acids. V was clipped by 11 bases and J by 0 bases, with 5 bases between them. The germline V gene has CDR1 ENHRY and CDR2 SYGVKD. CDR3 sequence reads: CAGSSYNEQFF. The CDR3 coding sequence is TGTGCCGGCAGCTCCTACAATGAGCAGTTCTTC.

The chain combines TRBV5-1 with TRBJ2-1; D perhaps matches TRBD2 (5 bases). Looked up from germline, CDR1 is SGHRS and CDR2 is YFSETQ. The CDR3 has 19 residues. Trimming shortened V by 4 bases and J by 2 bases, and 25 bases separated the two germline ends. As DNA, the CDR3 is TGCGCCAGCAGCCCCCACGGGGATAGCGCACTATTTACCTACAATGAGCAGTTCTTC. It specifies CASSPHGDSALFTYNEQFF.

This chain uses TRBV7-2 with TRBJ2-1; 13 bases map to TRBD2. Germline V lookup: CDR1 SGHTA, CDR2 FQGNSA. V lost 4 bases and J lost 0; bases outside the gene matches: 6. The CDR3 runs 18 residues. CDR3 sequence (DNA): TGTGCCAGCAGCTCAGGGACTAGCGGGACCTTCTCCTACAATGAGCAGTTCTTC. Translated: CASSSGTSGTFSYNEQFF.

J is TRBJ2-3 and V is TRBV4-1; 9 bases align to TRBD2. V lost 4 bases and J lost 1; bases outside the gene matches: 3. Germline CDR1 reads MGHRA; CDR2 reads YSYEKL. The CDR3 is 15 amino acids. DNA for the CDR3: TGCGCCAGCAGCCTTAGCGGGGGCGGCACAGATACGCAGTATTTT. It specifies CASSLSGGGTDTQYF.

The J gene is TRBJ1-2, the V gene TRBV7-2; the match to TRBD1 covers 11 bases. The CDR3 runs to 15 residues. Germline V gene lookup returns CDR1 SGHTA and CDR2 FQGNSA. J lost 11 bases, V lost 4 bases, and 12 bases had no gene match. The CDR3 protein is CASSSRTGGYGGYTF. CDR3 coding DNA: TGTGCCAGCAGCTCCCGGACAGGGGGCTATGGGGGGTACACCTTC.

The V call is TRBV4-1, the J call TRBJ1-5, with a possible D match to TRBD1 (6 bases). The CDR3 spans 14 residues. The V and J ends lost 1 base and 3 bases respectively, with 7 bases between them. Per the germline V gene, CDR1 is MGHRA and CDR2 is YSYEKL. The DNA of the CDR3 is TGCGCCAGCAGCCAAGGGGACATCAATCAGCCCCAGCATTTT. It specifies CASSQGDINQPQHF.